These 21 T cell receptor beta chains were sequenced from one sample in a study of regulatory T cells in long-lasting Graves disease (TCRdb year 2021). The library was prepared using multiplex PCR. Sequenced using an Illumina HiSeq 4000. To build TCR beta libraries, CDR3 regions were amplified by Arm-PCR using iRepertoire HTBI primers. The public reads were reanalyzed by TCRdb: fastp trimming at Q25, MiXCR alignment, in-frame beta chains only. Under each unique CDR3 protein, matching rows form one entry showing the most common genes and DNA. Present in this sample are under 800,000 distinct CDR3 sequences, roughly 15% of which were seen just once. Clones ranked in the top ten supply about 20% of the sample. The sample's time point, from its label and the paper: newly diagnosed GD, antithyroid drugs for less than 3 months. RNA was extracted from PBMCs in TRIzol for both TCR sequencing and RNA sequencing.

These same data were also listed under a study on T cells in Graves' hyperthyroidism and ophthalmopathy.

This material consisted of peripheral blood mononuclear cells (PBMCs), taken at new diagnosis, from a patient treated with antithyroid drugs. Receptors were obtained from a woman between 25 and 40 years old with Graves disease. Donor details come from another sample of the same person, matched by shared clones.

This clonotype was observed many times. The chain couples TRBV28 to TRBJ2-5; no reliable D call. CDR3 length equals 14 residues. The germline V gene encodes CDR1 MDHEN and CDR2 SYDVKM. Trimming cost V 4 bases and J 7 bases, with 16 bases left between them. The CDR3 sequence is CASSYRVPLLTQYF. The CDR3, as DNA: TGTGCCAGCAGTTACCGGGTCCCGCTTTTGACCCAGTACTTC.

This chain joins TRBV20-1 and TRBJ2-1; a weak D match, TRBD2 (6 bases). Trimming stripped 1 base from V and 7 bases from J, with 14 bases between. The CDR3 extends over 14 amino acids. The germline V gene encodes CDR1 DFQATT and CDR2 SNEGSKA (reference sequence). The CDR3 nucleotides are TGCAGTGCTAGAGCCGGGACTGCGACTAATGAGCAGTTCTTC. Its protein product is CSARAGTATNEQFF.

The table lists this clonotype with many counts. The gene calls are TRBV27 and TRBJ2-1; D unclear. The length of the CDR3 is 14 residues. V gave up 8 bases and J gave up 5 bases, with 16 bases separating them. In germline, CDR1 is MNHEY, CDR2 SMNVEV (reference sequence). The DNA of the CDR3 is TGTGCCAGCCGCCTCATGCTTCTTAACAATGAGCAGTTCTTC. Amino acid sequence: CASRLMLLNNEQFF.

This clonotype came up many times. The chain couples TRBV18 to TRBJ1-4; D remains ambiguous. This CDR3 is built from 15 residues. Looked up from germline, CDR1 is KGHSH and CDR2 is LQKENI. V was clipped by 8 bases and J by 0 bases, with 13 bases between them. The CDR3 reads CASSLNRATNEKLFF. CDR3 bases: TGTGCCAGCAGCCTAAACAGAGCAACTAATGAAAAACTGTTTTTT. The variable domain in full, completed from reference TRBV18 and TRBJ1-4, reads NAGVMQNPRHLVRRRGQEARLRCSPMKGHSHVYWYRQLPEEGLKFMVYLQKENIIDESGMPKERFSAEFPKEGPSILRIQQVVRGDSAAYFCASSLNRATNEKLFFGSGTQLSVL.

DNA of the CDR3: TGCGCCAGCAGCCAAGAGTCGGTCCGAGGAGCTTGGAACACCGGGGAGCTGTTTTTT. This codes for CASSQESVRGAWNTGELFF. V and J are TRBV4-1 and TRBJ2-2; D call uncertain. This CDR3 is 19 amino acids long. Trimming stripped 0 bases from V and 1 base from J, with 18 bases between. From germline, CDR1 is MGHRA and CDR2 YSYEKL.

This chain connects TRBV7-9 to TRBJ2-1; D could derive from TRBD1 or TRBD2 (6 bases each). Gene TRBJ2-5 matches the end of the DNA better, so the J call may be wrong. CDR3 length equals 16 residues. Per the germline V gene, CDR1 is SEHNR and CDR2 is FQNEAQ (reference sequence). The CDR3 coding sequence is TGTGCCAGCAGCAGACATGGGGGGCACGACCAAGAGACCCAGTACTTC. Its translation: CASSRHGGHDQETQYF.

This clonotype was observed many times. This sequence joins TRBV6-1 and TRBJ1-2; D perhaps matches TRBD1 (5 bases). Germline values: CDR1 MNHNS, CDR2 SASEGT. CDR3 size: 11 residues. The ends were cut back, 2 bases at V and 12 bases at J, with 10 bases in the middle. The CDR3 nucleotides are TGTGCCAGCAGTGAACTGCGGGGCAACACCTTC. Its protein product is CASSELRGNTF.

This clonotype was counted only a few times. This rearrangement joins TRBV7-3 to TRBJ2-5; D is tentatively TRBD1 or TRBD2 (5 bases each). The CDR3 sequence is 14 residues long. From germline, CDR1 is SGHTA and CDR2 FQGTGA. Trimming cost V 5 bases and J 2 bases, with 12 bases left between them. In DNA form, the CDR3 reads TGTGCCAGCAGCGCCGGGACCGAGCAAGAGACCCAGTACTTC. Translating gives CASSAGTEQETQYF.

This clonotype was found many times. CDR3 residues: CSARTRDYGYTF. Here the CDR3 DNA reads TGCAGTGCTAGGACGCGGGACTATGGCTACACCTTC. V gene TRBV20-1 combines with J gene TRBJ1-2; no definite D call. Per germline, CDR1 DFQATT and CDR2 SNEGSKA (reference sequence). The CDR3 covers 12 residues. V was cut by 3 bases and J by 3 bases, with 8 bases left in between.

Many counts were recorded for this clonotype. A read error may produce the germline difference seen at one junction end. This chain links TRBV7-7 with TRBJ2-1; TRBD2 matches at 11 bases. CDR1 SSHAT and CDR2 FNYEAQ come from the germline V gene (reference sequence). CDR3 length equals 15 residues. CDR3 in DNA: TGTGCTAGCAGCCCCGGGACTAGCGGCGGCAATGAGCAGTTCTTC. It codes for CASSPGTSGGNEQFF.

V usage is TRBV5-6 and J usage is TRBJ2-5; D remains unclear. V was cut by 4 bases and J by 3 bases, with 10 bases left in between. Germline-derived CDR1 and CDR2 are SGHDT and YYEEEE. The CDR3 consists of 13 residues. The CDR3 loop is CASSPVLKETQYF. For the CDR3, the DNA is TGTGCCAGCAGCCCGGTTCTAAAAGAGACCCAGTACTTC.

A few counts support this clonotype. V is TRBV2 and J is TRBJ2-5; 9 bases agree with TRBD1. The CDR3 is made up of 15 amino acids. CDR1 SNHLY and CDR2 FYNNEI come from the germline V gene. V was clipped by 6 bases and J by 6 bases; unmatched bases: 11. CDR3 sequence: CASRTTGGIGKTQYF. The CDR3 DNA reads TGTGCCAGCAGGACAACAGGGGGCATCGGGAAGACCCAGTACTTC.

This chain connects TRBV28 to TRBJ1-5, with unresolved D. The CDR3 length is 15 residues. Germline V lookup: CDR1 MDHEN, CDR2 SYDVKM. Trimming took 6 bases from V and 0 from J, leaving 12 bases between them. CDR3 protein: CASRRFQYSNQPQHF. The CDR3, as DNA: TGTGCCAGCAGGAGATTCCAGTATAGCAATCAGCCCCAGCATTTT. Full variable domain (missing parts from reference TRBV28 and TRBJ1-5): DVKVTQSSRYLVKRTGEKVFLECVQDMDHENMFWYRQDPGLGLRLIYFSYDVKMKEKGDIPEGYSVSREKKERFSLILESASTNQTSMYLCASRRFQYSNQPQHFGDGTRLSIL.

In this sample, this clonotype turned up many times. One end of the junction fails to match germline, which may point to a read error. J is TRBJ1-1 and V is TRBV25-1; unclear D gene. Per germline, CDR1 MGHDK and CDR2 SYGVNS. The CDR3 is made up of 14 amino acids. CDR3 region: CASSESGMNTEAFF. As DNA, the CDR3 is TGTGCCAGCAGTGAATCCGGGATGAACACTGAAGCCTTCTTT.

This clonotype has more than one count but fewer than ten. This rearrangement joins TRBV5-1 to TRBJ2-7; possible D gene TRBD1, 6 bases. Germline V lookup: CDR1 SGHRS, CDR2 YFSETQ. The V gene lost 0 bases and the J gene lost 5 bases, with 15 bases spanning the gap. The CDR3 totals 15 residues. CDR3 loop: CASSLASGRGHEQYF. CDR3 DNA: TGCGCCAGCAGCTTGGCCTCCGGCAGGGGACACGAGCAGTACTTC. Looking up the rest from reference TRBV5-1 and TRBJ2-7 gives the full variable domain: KAGVTQTPRYLIKTRGQQVTLSCSPISGHRSVSWYQQTPGQGLQFLFEYFSETQRNKGNFPGRFSGRQFSNSRSEMNVSTLELGDSALYLCASSLASGRGHEQYFGPGTRLTVT.

This clonotype was observed at least ten times. The chain couples TRBV12-3 or TRBV12-4 to TRBJ2-7, with 9 bases matching TRBD1. The CDR3 length is 16 residues. The V segment lost 4 bases and the J segment 2 bases; nucleotides outside the gene matches: 9. Written as DNA, the CDR3 is TGTGCCAGCAGTTCGCCGGGACAGGGAGTGCCCTACGAGCAGTACTTC. This codes for CASSSPGQGVPYEQYF.

This clonotype turned up a few times. The chain employs TRBV6-1 and TRBJ1-2, with 7 positions matching TRBD1. This CDR3 is built from 12 residues. The junction had 8 bases not matched to a gene; V was cut back by 6 bases and J by 10 bases. Germline V gene data show CDR1 as MNHNS and CDR2 as SASEGT. CDR3 DNA: TGTGCCAGCAGGGGACAGCGGTGGGACTACACCTTC. It codes for CASRGQRWDYTF.

J is TRBJ2-1 and V is TRBV24-1, with a tentative D call TRBD2 (6 bases). Germline CDR1 reads KGHDR; CDR2 reads SFDVKD. V lost 0 bases and J 6 bases, leaving 8 bases between the germline ends. The CDR3 covers 14 residues. CDR3 residues: CATSDLWEANEQFF. Written as DNA, the CDR3 is TGTGCCACCAGTGATTTGTGGGAGGCCAATGAGCAGTTCTTC.

This clonotype has more than one count but fewer than ten. The CDR3 sequence: CSAPLRPPLAYEQYF. As DNA, the CDR3 is TGCAGTGCCCCACTACGACCCCCTTTAGCCTACGAGCAGTACTTC. The gene calls are TRBV20-1 and TRBJ2-7; D ambiguous. There are 15 residues in the CDR3. With 6 bases removed from V and 2 bases from J, the gap between germline ends came to 20 bases. Germline loops: CDR1 DFQATT, CDR2 SNEGSKA (reference sequence).

The V call is TRBV13, the J call TRBJ2-7; TRBD1 agrees at 11 bases. The CDR3 runs to 14 residues. CDR1 and CDR2 from the germline V gene are PRHDT and FYEKMQ (reference sequence). V lost 4 bases to trimming and J lost 5 bases; unmatched junction nucleotides: 4. Here the CDR3 DNA reads TGTGCCAGCAGCTCACGGACAGGGGGCGACGAGCAGTACTTC. This gives the protein CASSSRTGGDEQYF.

There are a few counts of this clonotype. This rearrangement joins TRBV5-4 to TRBJ2-5, with D uncertain. V lost 3 bases to trimming and J lost 9 bases, with 15 bases between them. This CDR3 is 13 amino acids long. Germline lookup yields CDR1 SGHNT and CDR2 YYREEE (reference sequence). CDR3 DNA: TGTGCCAGCAGCTCGCCCGATAGGGATCCCCAGTACTTC. This translates into CASSSPDRDPQYF.